Listed here are 26 T cell receptor beta chains from one sample, sequenced in a study of Ad26.COV2.S vaccination and SARS-CoV-2 variants. Treatment reported: approximately 18 received Ad26.COV2.S at low or high dose, single or two shots; about 5 received placebo; per-sample allocation not given. Sampling took place 63 days after the first vaccine or placebo injection. Here immunoSEQ multiplex PCR was the method, and the copy in TCRdb shows in-frame clones only, minus some. The data hold roughly 300,000 clones, with more than 85% observed a single time. The sample was peripheral blood, taken in a trial of Ad26.COV2.S vaccine versus placebo. The source is a person between 18 and 65 years old who received the Ad26.COV2.S COVID-19 vaccine or a placebo.

This clone showed up just a few times. This chain uses TRBV28 with TRBJ1-2; 8 bases line up with TRBD1. After removal of 6 bases from V and 8 bases from J, the junction contained 8 bases not matched to a gene. The CDR3 spans 13 residues. Germline V gene sequence: CDR1 MDHEN, CDR2 SYDVKM. The CDR3 region is CASSQGQGGGYTF. The CDR3 DNA reads as TGTGCCAGCAGCCAAGGACAGGGTGGAGGCTACACCTTC.

The V gene is TRBV15, the J gene TRBJ2-7, with D possibly matching TRBD1 (6 bases). CDR1 LNHNV and CDR2 YYDKDF come from the germline V gene (reference sequence). Trimming stripped 1 base from V and 5 bases from J, with 15 bases between. The CDR3 covers 15 residues. CDR3 DNA: TGTGCCACCAGCAGAGCAGAGGCAGGGGCCCACGAGCAGTACTTC. Amino acids: CATSRAEAGAHEQYF.

V usage is TRBV28 and J usage is TRBJ2-2; no reliable D call. With 5 bases removed from V and 4 bases from J, the gap between germline ends came to 8 bases. Germline CDR1 is MDHEN and CDR2 is SYDVKM. The length of the CDR3 is 13 residues. CDR3 sequence reads: CASSRTTTGELFF. The CDR3, as DNA: TGTGCCAGCAGTAGGACCACCACCGGGGAGCTGTTTTTT. Complete variable domain (other parts from reference TRBV28 and TRBJ2-2): DVKVTQSSRYLVKRTGEKVFLECVQDMDHENMFWYRQDPGLGLRLIYFSYDVKMKEKGDIPEGYSVSREKKERFSLILESASTNQTSMYLCASSRTTTGELFFGEGSRLTVL.

The chain recombines TRBV21-1 with TRBJ1-5. TRBV21-1 is described as a pseudogene. The CDR3 spans 15 residues. The CDR3 nucleotides are TGTGCCACCTTAGCGAATTGCTATAGCAATCAGCCCCAGCATTTT. It encodes CATLANCYSNQPQHF.

This chain links TRBV29-1 with TRBJ1-5; D gene uncertain. Trimming shortened V by 5 bases and J by 3 bases, and 11 bases separated the two germline ends. This CDR3 has 13 amino acids. CDR1 and CDR2 (germline): SQVTM, ANQGSEA. CDR3 sequence (DNA): TGCAGCGTTAGCGGAGGGAACAATCAGCCCCAGCATTTT. Translation gives CSVSGGNNQPQHF.

V is TRBV18 and J is TRBJ1-3; D might be TRBD1 (5 bases). The germline V gene encodes CDR1 KGHSH and CDR2 LQKENI. The CDR3 extends over 17 amino acids. Deletions cut 3 bases from V and 3 bases from J, with 18 bases between. CDR3 coding DNA: TGTGCCAGCTCACCTCCACGGGGCCGGAGGGTTGGAAACACCATATATTTT. This translates into CASSPPRGRRVGNTIYF.

In this sample, this clone turned up once. This chain joins TRBV12-5 and TRBJ2-1, with 7 bases fitting TRBD1. Germline V gene data show CDR1 as LGHNT and CDR2 as FRNRAP. The ends lost 0 bases at V and 4 bases at J; junction bases unmatched: 18. The CDR3 spans 20 residues. The CDR3 reads CASGLVREGVDRVGYNEQFF. The CDR3 nucleotides are TGTGCTAGTGGTTTGGTACGCGAGGGGGTCGACAGGGTCGGGTACAATGAGCAGTTCTTC.

The chain couples TRBV6-1 to TRBJ1-3; 7 bases fit TRBD1. The CDR3 loop spans 18 amino acids. Germline V gene sequence: CDR1 MNHNS, CDR2 SASEGT. Trimming cost V 1 base and J 4 bases; bases outside gene matches: 13. CDR3 loop: CASSEGLSRGLRGNTIYF. The CDR3 bases are TGTGCCAGCAGTGAAGGGCTGAGTAGGGGGCTCAGAGGAAACACCATATATTTT.

V gene TRBV7-8 combines with J gene TRBJ2-4; no firm D call. The length of the CDR3 is 15 residues. Trimming took off 1 base at V and 2 bases at J, with 9 bases between the two ends. Germline V gene data show CDR1 as SGHVS and CDR2 as FQNEAQ. The CDR3 coding sequence is TGTGCCAGCAGCTTAGGGCCGAGCCCCAAAAACATTCAGTACTTC. As protein: CASSLGPSPKNIQYF.

The table lists this clone with a count of one. The same CDR3 also results from other DNA sequences found in this sample. The V call is TRBV18, the J call TRBJ1-1; the D gene is possibly TRBD1 (5 bases). Looked up from germline, CDR1 is KGHSH and CDR2 is LQKENI. The CDR3 runs 13 residues. Trimming removed 3 bases at V and 0 bases at J, with 5 bases between. CDR3 nucleotide sequence: TGTGCCAGCTCACCGACAGTGAACACTGAAGCTTTCTTT. It specifies CASSPTVNTEAFF.

This clone was observed a single time. The genes are TRBV19 and TRBJ1-1, with D hard to call. Germline V gene data show CDR1 as LNHDA and CDR2 as SQIVND (reference sequence). Deletions cut 7 bases from V and 0 bases from J, with 9 bases between. This CDR3 contains 13 residues. This CDR3 reads CASNHRMNTEAFF. The DNA of the CDR3 is TGTGCCAGTAACCACCGGATGAACACTGAAGCTTTCTTT.

This chain uses TRBV18 with TRBJ2-3; no reliable D call. Trimming stripped 3 bases from V and 4 bases from J, with 8 bases between. The germline CDR1 and CDR2 sequences are KGHSH and LQKENI. The length of the CDR3 is 13 residues. The CDR3 spells CASSPDRADTQYF. The CDR3 DNA follows: TGTGCCAGCTCACCTGATCGGGCAGATACGCAGTATTTT.

The table lists this clone with a few counts. The chain combines TRBV4-3 with TRBJ1-6, with TRBD1 matching over 8 bases. The CDR3 covers 16 residues. V lost 1 base, J lost 7 bases, and 6 bases stayed unmatched. Looked up from germline, CDR1 is LGHNA and CDR2 is YSLEER. CDR3 sequence: CASSQGSGGANSPLHF. The CDR3 DNA reads as TGCGCCAGCAGCCAAGGATCAGGGGGCGCGAATTCACCCCTCCACTTT.

The rearrangement uses TRBV30 and TRBJ2-3, with 9 bases aligning to TRBD2. Trimming took 4 bases from V and 5 from J; bases not matched to a gene: 7. The CDR3 has 14 residues. Germline V CDR1 and CDR2: GTSNPN, SVGIG (reference sequence). The CDR3: CAWNSWREGDTQYF. The CDR3 DNA is TGTGCCTGGAACAGCTGGCGGGAGGGAGATACGCAGTATTTT.

The V call is TRBV10-3, the J call TRBJ1-6; perhaps TRBD1 as D (5 bases). Trimming left V 0 bases short and J 7 bases short, with 10 bases between. This CDR3 contains 15 residues. CDR1 ENHRY and CDR2 SYGVKD come from the germline V gene. The CDR3 region has the DNA TGTGCCATCAGTGAGTCGTCAGGGTCCAATTCACCCCTCCACTTT. Translating it yields CAISESSGSNSPLHF.

This clone was detected only a few times. This chain connects TRBV9 to TRBJ2-1; D perhaps matches TRBD1 (5 bases). This CDR3 is 16 amino acids long. The V gene lost 1 base and the J gene lost 5 bases, with 16 bases spanning the gap. Germline assignment: CDR1 SGDLS and CDR2 YYNGEE. The CDR3 spells CASSVLVRARDNEQFF. As DNA, the CDR3 is TGTGCCAGCAGCGTATTGGTCAGGGCTCGGGACAATGAGCAGTTCTTC.

This clone was recorded only once. The rearrangement joins TRBV2 to TRBJ2-2, with 12 positions matching TRBD1. From germline, CDR1 is SNHLY and CDR2 FYNNEI. J lost 7 bases, V lost 6 bases, and 3 bases had no gene match. The length of the CDR3 is 14 residues. In nucleotides, the CDR3 is TGTGCCAGCAGAAGGGACAGGGGGCTCGGGGAGCTGTTTTTT. Amino acid sequence: CASRRDRGLGELFF.

The chain has TRBV5-1 and TRBJ2-7, with 8 bases aligning to TRBD1. The ends lost 0 bases at V and 6 bases at J; junction bases unmatched: 5. This CDR3 spans 14 amino acids. Germline V gene lookup returns CDR1 SGHRS and CDR2 YFSETQ. The CDR3 nucleotides are TGCGCCAGCAGCTTGGGACAGGGGCCCGGCGAGCAGTACTTC. Translating gives CASSLGQGPGEQYF.

The rearrangement uses TRBV24-1 and TRBJ2-2; D might be TRBD1 or TRBD2, each matching 5 bases. This CDR3 has 19 amino acids. In germline, CDR1 is KGHDR, CDR2 SFDVKD. Trimming took off 3 bases at V and 2 bases at J, with 21 bases between the two ends. The DNA for the CDR3 is TGTGCCACCAGTGATATTATTGCCCGGGACGGAACTAACACCGGGGAGCTGTTTTTT. Its protein product is CATSDIIARDGTNTGELFF.

This chain connects TRBV27 to TRBJ1-1; TRBD1 matches 12 bases. With 8 bases clipped from V and 0 bases from J, the junction kept 13 bases outside the gene matches. The CDR3 loop spans 18 amino acids. CDR1 and CDR2 from the germline V gene are MNHEY and SMNVEV (reference sequence). This CDR3 reads CASRKGVGTGGLNTEAFF. In nucleotides, the CDR3 is TGTGCCAGCCGAAAGGGGGTGGGGACAGGGGGCTTGAACACTGAAGCTTTCTTT.

The chain links TRBV7-6 to TRBJ2-7, with D hard to call. There are 11 residues in the CDR3. In germline, CDR1 is SGHVS, CDR2 FNYEAQ. V was clipped by 8 bases and J by 3 bases, with 8 bases between them. CDR3 DNA: TGTGCCAGCGGGGTGAACTACGAGCAGTACTTC. Amino acid sequence: CASGVNYEQYF.

V is TRBV5-1 and J is TRBJ2-5; 13 bases line up with TRBD2. The CDR3 extends over 16 amino acids. The trim removed 2 bases at V and 4 bases at J, leaving 5 bases unmatched. Germline V lookup: CDR1 SGHRS, CDR2 YFSETQ. CDR3 DNA: TGCGCCAGCAGCTTAGGGACTAGCGGGATCGGAGAGACCCAGTACTTC. This encodes CASSLGTSGIGETQYF.

J is TRBJ1-5 and V is TRBV6-1; D is uncertain. Trimming left V 1 base short and J 4 bases short, with 8 bases between. In germline, CDR1 is MNHNS, CDR2 SASEGT. CDR3 length: 14 amino acids. The CDR3 reads CASSEGGGNQPQHF. The CDR3 DNA sequence: TGTGCCAGCAGTGAAGGGGGTGGGAATCAGCCCCAGCATTTT.

V gene TRBV4-2 combines with J gene TRBJ1-2; weak D call: TRBD1 (6 bases). V was clipped by 0 bases and J by 6 bases, with 14 bases between them. Looked up from germline, CDR1 is LGHNA and CDR2 is YNFKEQ. The length of the CDR3 is 15 residues. The CDR3 DNA follows: TGTGCCAGCAGCCAAGAAATAGGGGGAAGGGATGGCTACACCTTC. It encodes CASSQEIGGRDGYTF.

The chain employs TRBV5-6 and TRBJ1-1, with 10 bases that match TRBD1. With 4 bases clipped from V and 5 bases from J, the junction kept 2 bases outside the gene matches. CDR1 is SGHDT, CDR2 YYEEEE, per germline. The CDR3 is made up of 13 amino acids. CDR3 bases: TGTGCCAGCAGCGGGACAGGGGATACTGAAGCTTTCTTT. Amino acids: CASSGTGDTEAFF.

Notes on this clone: Other DNA variants within this sample encode the same CDR3. The chain recombines TRBV18 with TRBJ2-5; the D gene is possibly TRBD2 (6 bases). This CDR3 contains 15 residues. V lost 0 bases to trimming and J lost 1 base, with 9 bases between them. Germline-derived CDR1 and CDR2 are KGHSH and LQKENI. The CDR3 protein is CASSPPSGGQETQYF. The CDR3 DNA sequence: TGTGCCAGCTCACCACCTTCCGGGGGCCAAGAGACCCAGTACTTC. The full variable domain, in which reference TRBV18 and TRBJ2-5 provide the parts outside the CDR3, is NAGVMQNPRHLVRRRGQEARLRCSPMKGHSHVYWYRQLPEEGLKFMVYLQKENIIDESGMPKERFSAEFPKEGPSILRIQQVVRGDSAAYFCASSPPSGGQETQYFGPGTRLLVL.